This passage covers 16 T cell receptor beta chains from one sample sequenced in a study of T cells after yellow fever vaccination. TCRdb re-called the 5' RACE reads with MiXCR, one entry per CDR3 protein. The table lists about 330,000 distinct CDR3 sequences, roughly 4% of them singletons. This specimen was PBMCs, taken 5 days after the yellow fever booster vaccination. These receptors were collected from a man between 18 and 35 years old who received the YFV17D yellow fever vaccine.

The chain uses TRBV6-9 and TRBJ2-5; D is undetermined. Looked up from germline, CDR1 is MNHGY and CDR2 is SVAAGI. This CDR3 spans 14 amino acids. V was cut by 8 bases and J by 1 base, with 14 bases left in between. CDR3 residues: CASSYKRGQETQYF. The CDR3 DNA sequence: TGTGCCAGCTCATACAAGCGAGGCCAAGAGACCCAGTACTTC.

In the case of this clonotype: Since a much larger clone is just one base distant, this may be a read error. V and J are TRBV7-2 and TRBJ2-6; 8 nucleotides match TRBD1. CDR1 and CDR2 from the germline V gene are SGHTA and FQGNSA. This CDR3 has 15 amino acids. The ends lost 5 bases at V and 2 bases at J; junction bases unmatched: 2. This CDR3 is CASSPGGAGANVLTF. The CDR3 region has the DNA TGTGCCAGCAGCCCAGGGGGCGCTGGGGCCAACGTCCTGACTTTC.

CDR3 protein: CSASERHHFYEQYF. The CDR3, as DNA: TGCAGTGCTAGTGAAAGACATCATTTTTACGAGCAGTACTTC. The rearrangement uses TRBV20-1 and TRBJ2-7, with unresolved D. The V end lost 3 bases, the J end lost 4 bases, and 16 bases lay between the germline ends. The CDR3 covers 14 residues. Germline V gene data show CDR1 as DFQATT and CDR2 as SNEGSKA (reference sequence).

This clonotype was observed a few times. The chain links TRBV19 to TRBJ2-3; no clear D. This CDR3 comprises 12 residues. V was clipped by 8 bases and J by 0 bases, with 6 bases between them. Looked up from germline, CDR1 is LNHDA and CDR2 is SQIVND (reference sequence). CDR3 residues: CASGFSTDTQYF. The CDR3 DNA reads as TGTGCCAGTGGTTTCAGCACAGATACGCAGTATTTT.

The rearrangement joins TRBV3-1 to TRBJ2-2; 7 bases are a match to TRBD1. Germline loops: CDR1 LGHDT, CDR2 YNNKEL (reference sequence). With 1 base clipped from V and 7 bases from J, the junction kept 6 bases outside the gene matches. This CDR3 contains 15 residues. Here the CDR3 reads CASSQVEGAFGELFF. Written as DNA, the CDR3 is TGTGCCAGCAGCCAAGTTGAGGGGGCCTTCGGGGAGCTGTTTTTT.

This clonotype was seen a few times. In nucleotides, the CDR3 is TGTGCCAGCCGGGCGACAGCCTCCTACGAGCAGTACTTC. Translating it yields CASRATASYEQYF. The chain employs TRBV6-2 or TRBV6-3 and TRBJ2-7; D is possibly TRBD1 (5 bases). This CDR3 is 13 amino acids long. The V gene's germline CDR1 is MNHEY and CDR2 SVGEGT. V was cut by 8 bases and J by 0 bases, with 11 bases left in between.

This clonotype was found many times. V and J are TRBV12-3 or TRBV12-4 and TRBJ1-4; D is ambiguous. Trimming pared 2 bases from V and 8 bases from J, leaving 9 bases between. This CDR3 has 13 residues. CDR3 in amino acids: CASSLRVLEKLFF. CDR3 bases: TGTGCCAGCAGTTTAAGGGTCTTAGAAAAACTGTTTTTT.

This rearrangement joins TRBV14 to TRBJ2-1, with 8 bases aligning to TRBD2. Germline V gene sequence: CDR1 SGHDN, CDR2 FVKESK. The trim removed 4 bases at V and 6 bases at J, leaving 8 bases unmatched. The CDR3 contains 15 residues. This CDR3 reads CASSPYSGISNEQFF. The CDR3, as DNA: TGTGCCAGCAGCCCGTATAGCGGGATCTCCAATGAGCAGTTCTTC.

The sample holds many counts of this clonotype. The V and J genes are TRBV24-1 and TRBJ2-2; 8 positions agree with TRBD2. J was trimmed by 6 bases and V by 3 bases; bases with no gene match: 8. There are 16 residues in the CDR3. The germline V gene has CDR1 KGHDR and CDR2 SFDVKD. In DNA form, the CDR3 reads TGTGCCACCAGTGATCCCCCGGCGACTAGCGCCGGGGAGCTGTTTTTT. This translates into CATSDPPATSAGELFF.

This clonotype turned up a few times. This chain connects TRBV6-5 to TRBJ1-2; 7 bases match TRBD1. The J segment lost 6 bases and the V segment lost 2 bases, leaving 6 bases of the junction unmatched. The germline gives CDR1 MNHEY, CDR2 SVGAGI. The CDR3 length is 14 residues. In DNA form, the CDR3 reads TGTGCCAGCAGTTACGACAGGGTGGGGCATGGCTACACCTTC. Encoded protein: CASSYDRVGHGYTF.

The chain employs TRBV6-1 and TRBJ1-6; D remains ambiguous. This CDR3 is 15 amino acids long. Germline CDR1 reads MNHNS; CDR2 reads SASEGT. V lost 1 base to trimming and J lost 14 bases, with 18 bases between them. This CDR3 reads CASSEGSFWVGALHF. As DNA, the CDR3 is TGTGCCAGCAGTGAAGGTTCATTCTGGGTCGGGGCCCTCCACTTT.

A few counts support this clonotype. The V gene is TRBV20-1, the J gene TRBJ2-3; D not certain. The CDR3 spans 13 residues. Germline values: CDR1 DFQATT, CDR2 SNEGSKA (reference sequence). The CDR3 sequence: CRARRRGTDTQYF. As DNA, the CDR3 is TGCAGGGCAAGAAGAAGGGGCACAGATACGCAGTATTTT.

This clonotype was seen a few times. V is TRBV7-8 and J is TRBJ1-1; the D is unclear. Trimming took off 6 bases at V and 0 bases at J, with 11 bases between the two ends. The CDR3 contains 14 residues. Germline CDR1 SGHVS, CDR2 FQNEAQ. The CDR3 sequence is CASSPLVLNTEAFF. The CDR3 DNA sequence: TGTGCCAGCAGTCCGCTTGTTCTGAACACTGAAGCTTTCTTT.

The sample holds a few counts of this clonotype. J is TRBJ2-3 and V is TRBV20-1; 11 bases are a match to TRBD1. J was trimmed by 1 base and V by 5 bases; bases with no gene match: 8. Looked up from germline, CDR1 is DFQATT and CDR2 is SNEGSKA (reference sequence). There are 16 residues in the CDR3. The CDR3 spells CSAWDRGREGTDTQYF. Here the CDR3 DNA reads TGCAGTGCTTGGGACAGGGGGAGGGAGGGCACAGATACGCAGTATTTT.

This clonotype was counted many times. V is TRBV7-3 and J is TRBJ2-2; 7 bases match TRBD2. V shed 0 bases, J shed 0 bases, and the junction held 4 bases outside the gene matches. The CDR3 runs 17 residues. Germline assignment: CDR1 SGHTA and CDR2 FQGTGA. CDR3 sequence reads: CASSLTSRGANTGELFF. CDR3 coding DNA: TGTGCCAGCAGCTTAACATCACGGGGGGCGAACACCGGGGAGCTGTTTTTT.

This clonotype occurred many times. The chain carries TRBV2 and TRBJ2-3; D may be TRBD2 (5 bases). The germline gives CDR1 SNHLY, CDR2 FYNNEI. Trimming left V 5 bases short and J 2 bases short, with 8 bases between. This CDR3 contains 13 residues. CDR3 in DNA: TGTGCCAGCAGTTTTCGGGACACAGATACGCAGTATTTT. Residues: CASSFRDTDTQYF.